The 22 T cell receptor beta chains reported below all come from one sample, sequenced in a study of cytomegalovirus exposure and HLA in healthy donors. With 60 Vbeta and 13 Jbeta primers, the PCR was carried out. The protocol was immunoSEQ multiplex PCR, while the TCRdb copy is restricted to in-frame clones and leaves out a portion. Of 150,000 to 200,000 clones listed, over 75% are singletons. The sequencing sample was made of PBMCs. Every receptor here comes from a man aged 18 to 35 in good health and CMV-seronegative.

This clone was counted a single time. The chain links TRBV6-1 to TRBJ1-1; D may be TRBD1 (5 bases). Germline V gives CDR1 MNHNS, CDR2 SASEGT. The V and J ends lost 0 bases and 4 bases respectively, with 15 bases between them. There are 16 residues in the CDR3. The CDR3: CASSEASPGPGTEAFF. The CDR3, as DNA: TGTGCCAGCAGTGAAGCCTCCCCAGGGCCGGGCACTGAAGCTTTCTTT.

The DNA for the CDR3 is TGCGCCAGCAGCCCCCAGGGAGGGAACACTGAAGCTTTCTTT. Translating it yields CASSPQGGNTEAFF. The rearrangement joins TRBV5-1 to TRBJ1-1, with D possibly being TRBD1 (5 bases). The V end was cut by 4 bases, the J end by 1 base, with 11 bases between. This CDR3 is built from 14 residues. CDR1 is SGHRS, CDR2 YFSETQ, per germline. The variable domain in full, with the rest retrieved from reference TRBV5-1 and TRBJ1-1, is KAGVTQTPRYLIKTRGQQVTLSCSPISGHRSVSWYQQTPGQGLQFLFEYFSETQRNKGNFPGRFSGRQFSNSRSEMNVSTLELGDSALYLCASSPQGGNTEAFFGQGTRLTVV.

The chain combines TRBV5-6 with TRBJ2-7, with a tentative D call TRBD1 (6 bases). This CDR3 spans 16 amino acids. Germline V CDR1 and CDR2: SGHDT, YYEEEE. V gave up 4 bases and J gave up 7 bases, with 24 bases separating them. CDR3 in DNA: TGTGCCAGCAGCGCCTCGACAGGCGGCCTAGGGAGTGAGCAGTACTTC. This translates into CASSASTGGLGSEQYF.

V is TRBV7-6 and J is TRBJ1-3; 7 bases map to TRBD1. The ends lost 3 bases at V and 4 bases at J; junction bases unmatched: 9. CDR3 length: 16 residues. The germline V gene encodes CDR1 SGHVS and CDR2 FNYEAQ. CDR3 in DNA: TGTGCCAGCAGCTTCCCTCAGGGGGTCTCAGGAAACACCATATATTTT. This codes for CASSFPQGVSGNTIYF.

The chain's CDR3 is CASSQAAGGPSRTQYF. In nucleotides, the CDR3 is TGTGCCAGCAGCCAGGCGGCGGGAGGCCCAAGTCGGACCCAGTACTTC. The chain employs TRBV7-9 and TRBJ2-5; 8 bases are a match to TRBD2. CDR1 SEHNR and CDR2 FQNEAQ come from the germline V gene (reference sequence). This CDR3 region has 16 residues. V lost 5 bases, J lost 7 bases, and 15 bases stayed unmatched. The variable domain in full, completed from reference TRBV7-9 and TRBJ2-5, reads DTGVSQNPRHKITKRGQNVTFRCDPISEHNRLYWYRQTLGQGPEFLTYFQNEAQLEKSRLLSDRFSAERPKGSFSTLEIQRTEQGDSAMYLCASSQAAGGPSRTQYFGPGTRLLVL.

The chain recombines TRBV2 with TRBJ1-5; TRBD1 is a possible D gene (5 bases). The CDR3 sequence is 13 residues long. Trimming took 7 bases from V and 4 from J, leaving 11 bases between them. The V gene's germline CDR1 is SNHLY and CDR2 FYNNEI. The CDR3 reads CASNLAGNQPQHF. In DNA form, the CDR3 reads TGTGCCAGCAATTTGGCAGGGAATCAGCCCCAGCATTTT.

This clone has a single count. V gene TRBV5-6 combines with J gene TRBJ2-7; D may be TRBD1 (6 bases). V was shortened by 4 bases and J by 2 bases, with 16 bases between the two germline ends. There are 15 residues in the CDR3. The germline CDR1 and CDR2 sequences are SGHDT and YYEEEE. This chain's CDR3 is CASSQETGGTYEQYF. CDR3 in DNA: TGTGCCAGCAGCCAGGAGACAGGTGGGACCTACGAGCAGTACTTC.

This chain links TRBV15 with TRBJ2-6; D not resolved. CDR3 length equals 15 residues. Trimming took off 6 bases at V and 0 bases at J, with 9 bases between the two ends. Germline CDR1 and CDR2: LNHNV and YYDKDF (reference sequence). CDR3 DNA: TGTGCCACCAGGGGCCAACCCTCTGGGGCCAACGTCCTGACTTTC. Its protein is CATRGQPSGANVLTF.

The chain combines TRBV5-1 with TRBJ1-1; a weak D match, TRBD1 (6 bases). Germline CDR1 and CDR2: SGHRS and YFSETQ. Trimming stripped 0 bases from V and 0 bases from J, with 12 bases between. This CDR3 contains 16 residues. The CDR3 DNA is TGCGCCAGCAGCTTGGTCGGTACAGGGATGAACACTGAAGCTTTCTTT. It encodes CASSLVGTGMNTEAFF.

The chain carries TRBV19 and TRBJ1-5, with 8 bases aligning to TRBD1. The CDR3 loop spans 16 amino acids. Germline lookup yields CDR1 LNHDA and CDR2 SQIVND (reference sequence). J lost 0 bases, V lost 4 bases, and 5 bases had no gene match. CDR3 amino acids: CASSTGTGYSNQPQHF. CDR3 nucleotide sequence: TGTGCCAGTAGTACCGGGACAGGATATAGCAATCAGCCCCAGCATTTT.

V is TRBV4-1 and J is TRBJ2-2; 8 nucleotides line up with TRBD1. The germline gives CDR1 MGHRA, CDR2 YSYEKL. The V segment lost 4 bases and the J segment 4 bases; nucleotides outside the gene matches: 2. This CDR3 spans 14 amino acids. CDR3 sequence (DNA): TGCGCCAGCAGCCCCACAGGGGGCACCGGGGAGCTGTTTTTT. Translation: CASSPTGGTGELFF.

The chain carries TRBV28 and TRBJ1-5; 8 bases fit TRBD1. V was pared by 6 bases and J by 1 base, with 5 bases of the junction left unmatched. The CDR3 length is 15 residues. The germline V gene has CDR1 MDHEN and CDR2 SYDVKM. The CDR3, as DNA: TGTGCCAGCAGCTCCGACAGGGGAAGCAATCAGCCCCAGCATTTT. Residues: CASSSDRGSNQPQHF.

Here the CDR3 reads CASSRRTMGDNEQFF. Written as DNA, the CDR3 is TGTGCCAGCAGCCGCAGAACCATGGGAGACAATGAGCAGTTCTTC. The rearrangement uses TRBV4-2 and TRBJ2-1; D is perhaps TRBD2 (5 bases). The germline CDR1 and CDR2 sequences are LGHNA and YNFKEQ. The CDR3 runs to 15 residues. Trimming removed 4 bases from V and 5 bases from J, with 15 bases in between.

This rearrangement joins TRBV5-6 to TRBJ2-1; 9 nucleotides agree with TRBD1. The V and J ends lost 3 bases and 0 bases, in that order; junction bases with no gene match: 4. Looked up from germline, CDR1 is SGHDT and CDR2 is YYEEEE. The CDR3 is 16 residues long. The CDR3 coding sequence is TGTGCCAGCAGCTCGGGGACAGGGAGCTCCTACAATGAGCAGTTCTTC. Amino acids: CASSSGTGSSYNEQFF.

J is TRBJ1-6 and V is TRBV6-6; D might be TRBD1 (5 bases). Trimming stripped 6 bases from V and 15 bases from J, with 15 bases between. Germline V lookup: CDR1 MNHNY, CDR2 SVGAGI (reference sequence). The CDR3 spans 12 residues. The CDR3 protein is CASSLTDRLLHF. In DNA, the CDR3 is TGTGCCAGCAGCCTGACAGATCGACTCCTCCACTTT.

This clone was counted only a few times. The chain couples TRBV11-3 to TRBJ2-7; D ambiguous. The germline V gene has CDR1 SGHNT and CDR2 YENEEA. The V and J ends lost 3 bases and 1 base respectively, with 7 bases between them. The CDR3 consists of 13 residues. CDR3 loop: CASSFIGSYEQYF. DNA for the CDR3: TGTGCCAGCAGCTTCATCGGGTCCTACGAGCAGTACTTC.

The chain joins TRBV21-1 to TRBJ2-3; the DNA was not used to check the table's D call, TRBD2. TRBV21-1 is a recognized pseudogene. The CDR3 consists of 17 residues. CDR3 loop: CASEGSSGSSGTDTQYF. In DNA, the CDR3 is TGTGCCAGCGAAGGATCTAGCGGGAGCTCGGGCACAGATACGCAGTATTTT.

The chain joins TRBV5-3 to TRBJ2-7; tentative D call: TRBD2 (6 bases). TRBV5-3 carries the ORF label, with uncertain function. The CDR3 runs to 16 residues. V gave up 2 bases and J gave up 7 bases, with 22 bases separating them. In DNA form, the CDR3 reads TGTGCCAGAAGCTTTCTTACAAGCCGAGTGGCGGGGGAGCAGTACTTC. It encodes CARSFLTSRVAGEQYF.

This clone was picked up a small number of times. This chain uses TRBV7-7 with TRBJ2-3, with D perhaps matching TRBD2 (6 bases). CDR3 length equals 14 residues. The germline gives CDR1 SSHAT, CDR2 FNYEAQ (reference sequence). CDR3 in amino acids: CASGPGLAADTQYF. For the CDR3, the DNA is TGTGCTAGCGGTCCGGGACTCGCGGCAGATACGCAGTATTTT. The variable domain in full, with the rest retrieved from reference TRBV7-7 and TRBJ2-3, is GAGVSQSPRYKVTKRGQDVTLRCDPISSHATLYWYQQALGQGPEFLTYFNYEAQPDKSGLPSDRFSAERPEGSISTLTIQRTEQRDSAMYRCASGPGLAADTQYFGPGTRLTVL.

Concerning this clone: One junction end does not reproduce the germline sequence, and a read error may be involved. The chain carries TRBV7-9 and TRBJ1-6; 7 nucleotides align to TRBD1. Germline CDR1 SEHNR, CDR2 FQNEAQ (reference sequence). CDR3 length: 15 residues. CDR3 DNA: TGTTCCAGCAGCACCTCCGGGACAGTAAATTCACCCCTCCACTTT. It is translated as CSSSTSGTVNSPLHF.

The chain is built from TRBV28 and TRBJ2-1; a possible D gene is TRBD2 (5 bases). Germline lookup yields CDR1 MDHEN and CDR2 SYDVKM. The CDR3 is made up of 13 amino acids. V lost 2 bases to trimming and J lost 12 bases, with 14 bases between them. The CDR3 protein is CASSLPSRGRQFF. CDR3 in DNA: TGTGCCAGCAGTTTACCTAGCCGAGGAAGGCAGTTCTTC. Complete variable domain (other parts from reference TRBV28 and TRBJ2-1): DVKVTQSSRYLVKRTGEKVFLECVQDMDHENMFWYRQDPGLGLRLIYFSYDVKMKEKGDIPEGYSVSREKKERFSLILESASTNQTSMYLCASSLPSRGRQFFGPGTRLTVL.

This chain links TRBV6-5 with TRBJ1-5, with D tentatively TRBD1 (6 bases). Trimming cost V 8 bases and J 3 bases, with 17 bases left between them. Per the germline V gene, CDR1 is MNHEY and CDR2 is SVGAGI. The CDR3 length is 15 residues. Here the CDR3 DNA reads TGTGCCAGCGGACGCGGGGGGGCCGCCAATCAGCCCCAGCATTTT. Translated, it gives CASGRGGAANQPQHF.